The 29 T cell receptor beta chains presented below share a single source sample, sequenced in a study of cytotoxic CD8 clonotypes in ibrutinib-treated CLL. The table came from immunoSEQ multiplex PCR; TCRdb's copy has only in-frame clones and leaves some out. The profile shows about 300,000 clones, roughly three quarters of them singletons. The specimen was PBMCs, collected at disease progression, from a patient treated with ibrutinib. The receptors were sampled from a human donor with chronic lymphocytic leukemia.

The CDR3 region is CASSEPGHSYEQYF. The CDR3 DNA follows: TGTGCCAGCAGTGAACCGGGACACTCCTACGAGCAGTACTTC. The V and J genes are TRBV6-1 and TRBJ2-7, with D maybe TRBD1 (6 bases). This CDR3 region has 14 residues. V lost 2 bases to trimming and J lost 0 bases, with 8 bases between them. Germline loops: CDR1 MNHNS, CDR2 SASEGT.

The chain combines TRBV6-5 with TRBJ1-2; 8 positions match TRBD1. The J segment lost 8 bases and the V segment lost 7 bases, leaving 12 bases of the junction unmatched. From germline, CDR1 is MNHEY and CDR2 SVGAGI. The CDR3 has 14 residues. In DNA, the CDR3 is TGTGCCAGCACCGTCACCGCAGGGGGCCGGGGCTACACCTTC. Translation: CASTVTAGGRGYTF.

This chain uses TRBV7-6 with TRBJ1-1; 7 positions match TRBD1. Germline-derived CDR1 and CDR2 are SGHVS and FNYEAQ. The CDR3 runs 13 residues. Trimming removed 3 bases from V and 7 bases from J; junction bases left unmatched: 5. CDR3 protein: CASSFNRDSEAFF. The CDR3 bases are TGTGCCAGCAGCTTCAACCGGGACAGTGAAGCTTTCTTT.

This chain uses TRBV4-1 with TRBJ1-2; weak D call: TRBD1 (6 bases). Germline V gene lookup returns CDR1 MGHRA and CDR2 YSYEKL. Trimming removed 3 bases from V and 1 base from J, with 9 bases in between. CDR3 length: 14 residues. In DNA, the CDR3 is TGCGCCAGCAGCCACACAGGGAGTAACTATGGCTACACCTTC. This encodes CASSHTGSNYGYTF.

This clone was detected once. This rearrangement joins TRBV9 to TRBJ2-3, with D perhaps being TRBD1 or TRBD2 (6 bases each). V was clipped by 0 bases and J by 5 bases, with 13 bases between them. Germline CDR1 SGDLS, CDR2 YYNGEE. The CDR3 sequence is 15 residues long. The CDR3 nucleotides read TGTGCCAGCAGCGTAGGGGGGGCGCAGGAAGATACGCAGTATTTT. Encoded protein: CASSVGGAQEDTQYF.

The chain has TRBV5-1 and TRBJ2-5; no definite D call. V was trimmed by 1 base and J by 1 base, leaving 8 bases between them. Germline CDR1 reads SGHRS; CDR2 reads YFSETQ. This CDR3 has 14 residues. This chain's CDR3 is CASSLMLTQETQYF. CDR3 in DNA: TGCGCCAGCAGCTTGATGTTAACCCAAGAGACCCAGTACTTC.

The chain carries TRBV10-2 and TRBJ1-2, with 10 bases identical to TRBD1. The CDR3 length is 19 residues. The trim removed 0 bases at V and 5 bases at J, leaving 15 bases unmatched. The germline V gene encodes CDR1 WSHSY and CDR2 SAAADI. CDR3 residues: CASSESSSGQGLKGYGYTF. Written as DNA, the CDR3 is TGCGCCAGCAGTGAGTCGTCGTCGGGACAGGGGCTAAAGGGGTATGGCTACACCTTC.

The J gene is TRBJ2-7, the V gene TRBV13, with TRBD2 matching 8 bases. Germline trimming cut 5 bases from V and 0 bases from J; bases unmatched to any gene: 3. Germline V gene data show CDR1 as PRHDT and CDR2 as FYEKMQ (reference sequence). The CDR3 length is 14 residues. The CDR3, as DNA: TGTGCCAGCAGCATCGGGGGGGTCTCCTACGAGCAGTACTTC. Amino acids: CASSIGGVSYEQYF.

This chain joins TRBV19 and TRBJ2-3; TRBD2 matches at 10 bases. The V and J ends lost 5 bases and 6 bases, in that order; junction bases with no gene match: 5. This CDR3 region has 14 residues. Germline CDR1 and CDR2: LNHDA and SQIVND (reference sequence). CDR3 sequence (DNA): TGTGCCAGTAGTGAAGCGGGAGGGCCGGATACGCAGTATTTT. This translates into CASSEAGGPDTQYF.

This clone came up a few times. CDR3 coding DNA: TGTGCCAGCTCACCATCGGCAGGGGGGCGGCAACAGAACATTCAGTACTTC. This codes for CASSPSAGGRQQNIQYF. The chain joins TRBV18 to TRBJ2-4, with D perhaps matching TRBD1 (7 bases). V was trimmed by 2 bases and J by 7 bases, leaving 21 bases between them. Germline assignment: CDR1 KGHSH and CDR2 LQKENI. The CDR3 is 17 amino acids. The full variable domain, completed using reference TRBV18 and TRBJ2-4, is NAGVMQNPRHLVRRRGQEARLRCSPMKGHSHVYWYRQLPEEGLKFMVYLQKENIIDESGMPKERFSAEFPKEGPSILRIQQVVRGDSAAYFCASSPSAGGRQQNIQYFGAGTRLSVL.

The V gene is TRBV11-3, the J gene TRBJ1-2, with a possible D match to TRBD1 (5 bases). Per the germline V gene, CDR1 is SGHNT and CDR2 is YENEEA. CDR3 size: 12 residues. The ends were cut back, 4 bases at V and 8 bases at J, with 11 bases in the middle. CDR3 residues: CASSSQGDGYTF. CDR3 DNA sequence: TGTGCCAGCAGCTCCCAGGGAGACGGCTACACCTTC.

The V and J genes are TRBV7-9 and TRBJ1-6, with a weak D call TRBD1 (6 bases). V lost 0 bases to trimming and J lost 4 bases, with 16 bases between them. This CDR3 contains 18 residues. Germline assignment: CDR1 SEHNR and CDR2 FQNEAQ (reference sequence). The DNA for the CDR3 is TGTGCCAGCAGCTTAGCCCGGGGGCGACAGTCATATAATTCACCCCTCCACTTT. It encodes CASSLARGRQSYNSPLHF. Combining the CDR3 with reference TRBV7-9 and TRBJ1-6 gives the whole variable domain DTGVSQNPRHKITKRGQNVTFRCDPISEHNRLYWYRQTLGQGPEFLTYFQNEAQLEKSRLLSDRFSAERPKGSFSTLEIQRTEQGDSAMYLCASSLARGRQSYNSPLHFGNGTRLTVT.

The chain is built from TRBV7-2 and TRBJ2-1; 13 nucleotides align to TRBD2. This CDR3 has 15 amino acids. Germline V gene data show CDR1 as SGHTA and CDR2 as FQGNSA. J lost 4 bases, V lost 5 bases, and 2 bases had no gene match. CDR3 protein: CASSILAGGYNEQFF. The CDR3 DNA follows: TGTGCCAGCAGCATACTAGCGGGGGGGTACAATGAGCAGTTCTTC.

The sample holds a few counts of this clone. The V gene is TRBV25-1, the J gene TRBJ2-1, with D perhaps TRBD2 (5 bases). The CDR3 has 16 residues. Germline V gene sequence: CDR1 MGHDK, CDR2 SYGVNS. V lost 1 base and J 5 bases, leaving 15 bases between the germline ends. The CDR3 sequence: CASSESQLGGNNEQFF. The CDR3 DNA is TGTGCCAGCAGTGAATCGCAACTAGGAGGAAACAATGAGCAGTTCTTC. The full variable domain, its missing parts supplied by reference TRBV25-1 and TRBJ2-1, is EADIYQTPRYLVIGTGKKITLECSQTMGHDKMYWYQQDPGMELHLIHYSYGVNSTEKGDLSSESTVSRIRTEHFPLTLESARPSHTSQYLCASSESQLGGNNEQFFGPGTRLTVL.

The chain joins TRBV7-2 to TRBJ1-1; D may be TRBD1 (5 bases). Germline assignment: CDR1 SGHTA and CDR2 FQGNSA. This CDR3 contains 14 residues. The V and J ends lost 5 bases and 1 base respectively, with 11 bases between them. The CDR3 DNA reads TGTGCCAGCAGCCCCAAAACAGGGAACACTGAAGCTTTCTTT. It translates to CASSPKTGNTEAFF.

This chain uses TRBV9 with TRBJ2-2, with a weak D call TRBD1 (6 bases). From germline, CDR1 is SGDLS and CDR2 YYNGEE. This CDR3 is built from 13 residues. The V end was cut by 6 bases, the J end by 5 bases, with 11 bases between. The CDR3 nucleotides are TGTGCCAGCACCCGAGGGGGTACCGGGGAGCTGTTTTTT. Residues: CASTRGGTGELFF. Together with reference TRBV9 and TRBJ2-2, the CDR3 gives the full variable domain: DSGVTQTPKHLITATGQRVTLRCSPRSGDLSVYWYQQSLDQGLQFLIQYYNGEERAKGNILERFSAQQFPDLHSELNLSSLELGDSALYFCASTRGGTGELFFGEGSRLTVL.

The rearrangement uses TRBV29-1 and TRBJ2-7; 7 positions match TRBD2. Germline trimming cut 3 bases from V and 0 bases from J; bases unmatched to any gene: 2. This CDR3 contains 13 residues. From germline, CDR1 is SQVTM and CDR2 ANQGSEA. The CDR3 is CSVEGGNSYEQYF. The CDR3, as DNA: TGCAGCGTTGAGGGGGGGAACTCCTACGAGCAGTACTTC.

The chain links TRBV13 to TRBJ2-5; possibly TRBD1 or TRBD2 for D (6 bases each). V lost 3 bases, J lost 1 base, and 15 bases lay in between. The CDR3 extends over 16 amino acids. Germline loops: CDR1 PRHDT, CDR2 FYEKMQ (reference sequence). The CDR3 region has the DNA TGTGCCAGCAGCTTGCGGAGGGGGTATGGCCAAGAGACCCAGTACTTC. This encodes CASSLRRGYGQETQYF.

The chain joins TRBV19 to TRBJ2-3; a possible D gene is TRBD1 (5 bases). Germline CDR1 and CDR2: LNHDA and SQIVND (reference sequence). The CDR3 is 13 residues long. V lost 8 bases, J lost 3 bases, and 12 bases lay in between. CDR3 sequence: CASSAGRTDTQYF. The CDR3 nucleotides read TGTGCCAGTTCGGCAGGGCGGACAGATACGCAGTATTTT.

The V and J genes are TRBV5-1 and TRBJ1-4; a weak D match, TRBD1 (5 bases). The CDR3 spans 13 residues. V was clipped by 4 bases and J by 8 bases, with 12 bases between them. CDR1 is SGHRS and CDR2 is YFSETQ in the germline V gene. The CDR3 reads CASSRGEREKLFF. DNA of the CDR3: TGCGCCAGCAGCCGGGGGGAAAGGGAAAAACTGTTTTTT.

DNA for the CDR3: TGTGCCAGCAGCTACCGACAGGGTCTCTACAATGAGCAGTTCTTC. Translation: CASSYRQGLYNEQFF. The chain recombines TRBV11-2 with TRBJ2-1, with 7 bases identical to TRBD1. V lost 4 bases, J lost 3 bases, and 6 bases stayed unmatched. The CDR3 is 15 amino acids. Germline loops: CDR1 SGHAT, CDR2 FQNNGV.

The chain couples TRBV6-1 to TRBJ2-7; weak D call: TRBD2 (6 bases). CDR3 length equals 15 residues. Trimming left V 2 bases short and J 7 bases short, with 18 bases between. Germline CDR1 reads MNHNS; CDR2 reads SASEGT. The CDR3 bases are TGTGCCAGCAGTGAAACCCACGGGCAGGCGGGAGAGCAGTACTTC. This codes for CASSETHGQAGEQYF.

This clone was seen only once. The CDR3 nucleotides are TGTGCCAGCAGTGACGGGACAGGGGGCTACGAGCAGTACTTC. As protein: CASSDGTGGYEQYF. The chain has TRBV6-1 and TRBJ2-7; 11 bases map to TRBD1. The germline CDR1 and CDR2 sequences are MNHNS and SASEGT. The V segment lost 3 bases and the J segment 3 bases; nucleotides outside the gene matches: 1. The CDR3 extends over 14 amino acids.

The rearrangement uses TRBV29-1 and TRBJ2-6; perhaps TRBD1 as D (5 bases). Germline-derived CDR1 and CDR2 are SQVTM and ANQGSEA. The CDR3 is 14 amino acids. The V and J ends lost 4 bases and 2 bases respectively, with 9 bases between them. The CDR3 protein is CSVGAGTGANVLTF. DNA of the CDR3: TGCAGCGTTGGGGCAGGGACTGGGGCCAACGTCCTGACTTTC.

The chain joins TRBV27 to TRBJ2-5; D is uncertain. The CDR3 spans 17 residues. CDR1 and CDR2 (germline): MNHEY, SMNVEV (reference sequence). V lost 2 bases, J lost 1 base, and 17 bases lay in between. The CDR3 sequence: CASSLNSAGEFQETQYF. CDR3 nucleotide sequence: TGTGCCAGCAGTTTAAATAGTGCAGGAGAGTTCCAAGAGACCCAGTACTTC.

This chain uses TRBV5-4 with TRBJ2-3; D possibly matches TRBD1 or TRBD2 (6 bases each). Per germline, CDR1 SGHNT and CDR2 YYREEE (reference sequence). The V gene lost 0 bases and the J gene lost 5 bases, with 10 bases spanning the gap. The CDR3 has 14 residues. The CDR3 here is CASSLEQGGDTQYF. The CDR3 region has the DNA TGTGCCAGCAGCTTGGAACAGGGAGGAGATACGCAGTATTTT.

The chain is built from TRBV6-6 and TRBJ2-3, with no clear D. This CDR3 has 11 residues. The V end was cut by 6 bases, the J end by 7 bases, with 8 bases between. The germline V gene encodes CDR1 MNHNY and CDR2 SVGAGI (reference sequence). CDR3: CASSLRNTQYF. The CDR3 DNA is TGTGCCAGCAGCCTTCGTAATACGCAGTATTTT.

V and J are TRBV6-6 and TRBJ1-2; 8 bases are shared with TRBD1. There are 13 residues in the CDR3. V lost 5 bases to trimming and J lost 8 bases; unmatched junction nucleotides: 7. The V gene's germline CDR1 is MNHNY and CDR2 SVGAGI (reference sequence). The CDR3 protein is CASSPWTGRGYTF. For the CDR3, the DNA is TGTGCCAGCAGTCCGTGGACAGGGAGAGGCTACACCTTC.

Only one count was recorded for this clone. The V call is TRBV6-5, the J call TRBJ2-7; D perhaps matches TRBD1 (5 bases). V gave up 6 bases and J gave up 1 base, with 10 bases separating them. This CDR3 has 13 amino acids. From germline, CDR1 is MNHEY and CDR2 SVGAGI. CDR3 DNA sequence: TGTGCCAGCAGCCCCACAGGTTCCTACGAGCAGTACTTC. The encoded protein is CASSPTGSYEQYF.